Below are 30 T cell receptor beta chains sequenced from a single sample in a study of PD-L1 blockade in urothelial cancer. Here immunoSEQ multiplex PCR was the method, and the copy in TCRdb shows in-frame clones only, minus some. The table includes more than 55,000 clones, 70% to 90% detected once. The sample was PBMCs, taken around atezolizumab (anti-PD-L1) treatment. These receptors were obtained from a man aged 45-65 years with urothelial cancer.

This chain connects TRBV10-3 to TRBJ2-7, with D possibly TRBD2 on 6 matching bases. The CDR3 sequence is 12 residues long. Germline CDR1 and CDR2: ENHRY and SYGVKD. V was clipped by 4 bases and J by 4 bases, with 8 bases between them. For the CDR3, the DNA is TGTGCCATCAGTGGGGGGAGGTACGAGCAGTACTTC. It specifies CAISGGRYEQYF.

This sequence joins TRBV5-1 and TRBJ2-1, with no clear D. In germline, CDR1 is SGHRS, CDR2 YFSETQ. The CDR3 covers 15 residues. V was trimmed by 1 base and J by 0 bases, leaving 8 bases between them. CDR3 DNA sequence: TGCGCCAGCAGCTTGAGGAGAAGCTCCTACAATGAGCAGTTCTTC. Amino acids: CASSLRRSSYNEQFF.

By frequency in the sample, this clone is medium-sized. The V call is TRBV6-4, the J call TRBJ2-1; 10 bases agree with TRBD2. Unmatched junction bases numbered 7, after V lost 5 bases and J lost 9 bases. The CDR3 length is 14 residues. Germline CDR1 is MRHNA and CDR2 is SNTAGT. CDR3 DNA: TGTGCCAGCAGTTTTAGCGGGAGGAGTGGTGAGCAGTTCTTC. Encoded protein: CASSFSGRSGEQFF.

The chain links TRBV28 to TRBJ1-2; D ambiguous. V was trimmed by 5 bases and J by 9 bases, leaving 7 bases between them. The CDR3 sequence is 10 residues long. Looked up from germline, CDR1 is MDHEN and CDR2 is SYDVKM. For the CDR3, the DNA is TGTGCCAGCAGTAAGGAGCGCTACACCTTC. Protein sequence: CASSKERYTF.

The genes are TRBV2 and TRBJ2-1; D perhaps matches TRBD1 (6 bases). This CDR3 has 13 residues. The germline V gene has CDR1 SNHLY and CDR2 FYNNEI. V was clipped by 4 bases and J by 12 bases, with 16 bases between them. In DNA form, the CDR3 reads TGTGCCAGCAGTGGGGACATTACAATGAGGCAGTTCTTC. Its translation: CASSGDITMRQFF.

This rearrangement joins TRBV6-1 to TRBJ2-1; the D gene is possibly TRBD2 (6 bases). The CDR3 runs 13 residues. CDR1 is MNHNS and CDR2 is SASEGT in the germline V gene. V lost 5 bases and J lost 8, with 13 bases in between. CDR3 bases: TGTGCCAGCAGTCGGACTACTGGCTATGAGCAGTTCTTC. Translation gives CASSRTTGYEQFF.

The rearrangement joins TRBV30 to TRBJ2-1, with 10 positions matching TRBD2. CDR3 length equals 16 residues. The germline gives CDR1 GTSNPN, CDR2 SVGIG (reference sequence). With V trimmed by 5 bases and J by 6 bases, 13 bases remained unmatched. Here the CDR3 reads CAWAGLPGLASNEQFF. The CDR3 coding sequence is TGTGCCTGGGCAGGATTACCGGGACTAGCGAGCAATGAGCAGTTCTTC.

The CDR3 is CASSLPRTEGNTEAFF. Written as DNA, the CDR3 is TGTGCCAGCAGTTTACCTAGGACAGAGGGAAACACTGAAGCTTTCTTT. The chain has TRBV28 and TRBJ1-1; a possible D gene is TRBD1 (6 bases). The CDR3 has 16 amino acids. The V gene lost 2 bases and the J gene lost 2 bases, with 15 bases spanning the gap. Germline V gene lookup returns CDR1 MDHEN and CDR2 SYDVKM.

V is TRBV5-4 and J is TRBJ2-7, with 9 bases identical to TRBD1. The ends lost 2 bases at V and 6 bases at J; junction bases unmatched: 9. Germline loops: CDR1 SGHNT, CDR2 YYREEE (reference sequence). The CDR3 loop spans 15 amino acids. Here the CDR3 reads CASSFGGTGWSEQYF. The CDR3, as DNA: TGTGCCAGCAGCTTCGGTGGGACAGGGTGGTCCGAGCAGTACTTC. The full variable domain, completed using reference TRBV5-4 and TRBJ2-7, is ETGVTQSPTHLIKTRGQQVTLRCSSQSGHNTVSWYQQALGQGPQFIFQYYREEENGRGNFPPRFSGLQFPNYSSELNVNALELDDSALYLCASSFGGTGWSEQYFGPGTRLTVT.

V usage is TRBV19 and J usage is TRBJ2-7, with 10 bases that match TRBD1. Germline CDR1 and CDR2: LNHDA and SQIVND (reference sequence). The CDR3 is 13 amino acids. Trimming at V came to 7 bases and at J to 2 bases, leaving 2 bases not matched to a gene. The chain's CDR3 is CASKGQGPYEQYF. DNA for the CDR3: TGTGCCAGTAAGGGACAGGGGCCCTACGAGCAGTACTTC. Looking up the rest from reference TRBV19 and TRBJ2-7 gives the full variable domain: DGGITQSPKYLFRKEGQNVTLSCEQNLNHDAMYWYRQDPGQGLRLIYYSQIVNDFQKGDIAEGYSVSREKKESFPLTVTSAQKNPTAFYLCASKGQGPYEQYFGPGTRLTVT.

The J gene is TRBJ2-7, the V gene TRBV19; 7 bases are shared with TRBD1. Germline values: CDR1 LNHDA, CDR2 SQIVND (reference sequence). There are 15 residues in the CDR3. V dropped 0 bases and J dropped 3; count of bases not matched to a gene: 5. The CDR3 sequence is CASSIDPAGGYEQYF. CDR3 DNA: TGTGCCAGTAGTATAGATCCCGCAGGGGGCTACGAGCAGTACTTC. The full variable domain, in which reference TRBV19 and TRBJ2-7 provide the parts outside the CDR3, is DGGITQSPKYLFRKEGQNVTLSCEQNLNHDAMYWYRQDPGQGLRLIYYSQIVNDFQKGDIAEGYSVSREKKESFPLTVTSAQKNPTAFYLCASSIDPAGGYEQYFGPGTRLTVT.

V gene TRBV5-4 combines with J gene TRBJ1-5; TRBD1 aligns across 7 bases. This CDR3 comprises 15 residues. Germline V gene lookup returns CDR1 SGHNT and CDR2 YYREEE (reference sequence). V shed 1 base and J 7 bases; nucleotides not matched to a gene: 8. CDR3 protein: CASSLYGQGVQPQHF. CDR3 nucleotide sequence: TGTGCCAGCAGCTTGTATGGGCAGGGGGTCCAGCCCCAGCATTTT. The whole variable domain, filled in from reference TRBV5-4 and TRBJ1-5, reads ETGVTQSPTHLIKTRGQQVTLRCSSQSGHNTVSWYQQALGQGPQFIFQYYREEENGRGNFPPRFSGLQFPNYSSELNVNALELDDSALYLCASSLYGQGVQPQHFGDGTRLSIL.

This chain connects TRBV7-2 to TRBJ2-6; D ambiguous. With 4 bases removed from V and 2 bases from J, the gap between germline ends came to 6 bases. Germline V gene data show CDR1 as SGHTA and CDR2 as FQGNSA. This CDR3 is 14 amino acids long. This CDR3 reads CASSYKTGANVLTF. The DNA for the CDR3 is TGTGCCAGCAGCTACAAGACTGGGGCCAACGTCCTGACTTTC.

This sequence joins TRBV9 and TRBJ2-5; 9 bases are shared with TRBD1. This CDR3 has 15 residues. With 4 bases clipped from V and 9 bases from J, the junction kept 13 bases outside the gene matches. CDR1 SGDLS and CDR2 YYNGEE come from the germline V gene. The CDR3: CASSLGQGSMVPQYF. The CDR3 DNA reads as TGTGCCAGCAGCCTCGGACAGGGGTCGATGGTCCCCCAGTACTTC.

The rearrangement links TRBV7-9 to TRBJ2-7, with D possibly TRBD2 on 6 matching bases. Germline V lookup: CDR1 SEHNR, CDR2 FQNEAQ (reference sequence). The CDR3 is made up of 13 amino acids. Trimming shortened V by 1 base and J by 5 bases, and 9 bases separated the two germline ends. This CDR3 is CASSLGGGNEQYF. In nucleotides, the CDR3 is TGTGCCAGCAGCTTAGGTGGGGGGAACGAGCAGTACTTC.

The chain carries TRBV5-4 and TRBJ2-2; 8 nucleotides align to TRBD1. The ends lost 0 bases at V and 6 bases at J; junction bases unmatched: 7. Germline CDR1 reads SGHNT; CDR2 reads YYREEE (reference sequence). This CDR3 region has 16 residues. The CDR3: CASSLGTGLFAGELFF. CDR3 DNA: TGTGCCAGCAGCTTGGGGACAGGGTTGTTTGCCGGGGAGCTGTTTTTT.

The rearrangement links TRBV18 to TRBJ1-4; possible D gene TRBD1, 5 bases. V was shortened by 3 bases and J by 4 bases, with 12 bases between the two germline ends. The germline gives CDR1 KGHSH, CDR2 LQKENI. The CDR3 contains 15 residues. CDR3 nucleotides: TGTGCCAGCTCACCTCAGGGCGGTTTTAATGAAAAACTGTTTTTT. Its protein product is CASSPQGGFNEKLFF.

The gene calls are TRBV5-1 and TRBJ2-3, with 7 bases identical to TRBD2. Germline-derived CDR1 and CDR2 are SGHRS and YFSETQ. This CDR3 has 14 amino acids. The junction had 12 bases not matched to a gene; V was cut back by 4 bases and J by 10 bases. Written as DNA, the CDR3 is TGCGCCAGCAGCACGGGAGGTCTAGCGTGGGCGCAGTATTTT. Amino acid sequence: CASSTGGLAWAQYF.

This sequence joins TRBV4-1 and TRBJ2-1; D ambiguous. Per germline, CDR1 MGHRA and CDR2 YSYEKL. Trimming took 0 bases from V and 6 from J, leaving 3 bases between them. The CDR3 is 12 residues long. The CDR3 sequence: CASSQDLNEQFF. The CDR3 coding sequence is TGCGCCAGCAGCCAAGATCTCAATGAGCAGTTCTTC.

This clone was recorded only once. The gene calls are TRBV28 and TRBJ1-2; TRBD1 aligns across 11 bases. Germline values: CDR1 MDHEN, CDR2 SYDVKM. This CDR3 has 15 residues. V was clipped by 2 bases and J by 4 bases; unmatched bases: 3. CDR3 sequence: CASSLGGQGAYGYTF. CDR3 DNA: TGTGCCAGCAGTTTAGGCGGACAGGGGGCCTATGGCTACACCTTC.

This clone was observed a few times. The chain combines TRBV30 with TRBJ2-7; D is unclear. The CDR3 is made up of 14 amino acids. Germline loops: CDR1 GTSNPN, CDR2 SVGIG (reference sequence). V was clipped by 3 bases and J by 1 base, with 13 bases between them. The CDR3: CAWSYPARSYEQYF. The CDR3, as DNA: TGTGCCTGGAGCTACCCAGCGCGGTCCTACGAGCAGTACTTC.

This sequence joins TRBV10-2 and TRBJ2-3; 9 positions match TRBD2. Germline assignment: CDR1 WSHSY and CDR2 SAAADI. Losses at the gene ends were 7 bases for V and 5 bases for J; bases not matched to a gene: 7. The length of the CDR3 is 14 residues. Here the CDR3 reads CASTIAGVVDTQYF. CDR3 DNA sequence: TGCGCCAGCACTATAGCGGGAGTCGTAGATACGCAGTATTTT.

The chain has TRBV10-1 and TRBJ2-3; TRBD1 matches at 11 bases. Germline CDR1 is WNHNN and CDR2 is SYGVQD (reference sequence). Trimming cost V 2 bases and J 8 bases; bases outside gene matches: 6. The CDR3 is made up of 15 amino acids. CDR3 residues: CASSERTGGTGTQYF. The CDR3 nucleotides are TGCGCCAGCAGTGAGCGGACAGGGGGCACCGGTACGCAGTATTTT.

The chain links TRBV6-1 to TRBJ2-3, with D maybe TRBD2 (5 bases). Per the germline V gene, CDR1 is MNHNS and CDR2 is SASEGT. With 7 bases removed from V and 3 bases from J, the gap between germline ends came to 17 bases. CDR3 length: 15 residues. The CDR3 DNA reads TGTGCCAGCAATGGGGAGCGCGATTGGACAGATACGCAGTATTTT. Translation: CASNGERDWTDTQYF.

The chain has TRBV2 and TRBJ1-5; TRBD1 agrees at 9 bases. With V trimmed by 6 bases and J by 4 bases, 7 bases remained unmatched. From germline, CDR1 is SNHLY and CDR2 FYNNEI. The CDR3 length is 15 residues. The CDR3 DNA is TGTGCCAGCAGCCGCGAGGGACAGGGAAATCAGCCCCAGCATTTT. Translation: CASSREGQGNQPQHF.

V is TRBV18 and J is TRBJ2-1; D is unclear. CDR3 length equals 11 residues. Trimming cost V 3 bases and J 16 bases, with 13 bases left between them. Looked up from germline, CDR1 is KGHSH and CDR2 is LQKENI. The CDR3 region is CASSPKVEFFF. The CDR3 nucleotides read TGTGCCAGCTCACCTAAAGTTGAGTTCTTCTTC.

The chain couples TRBV6-1 to TRBJ1-1; no definite D call. V was cut by 8 bases and J by 0 bases, with 10 bases left in between. The CDR3 has 13 residues. CDR1 and CDR2 from the germline V gene are MNHNS and SASEGT. The CDR3 here is CASQPGMNTEAFF. The CDR3 DNA reads TGTGCCAGCCAACCAGGCATGAACACTGAAGCTTTCTTT.

The rearrangement links TRBV4-2 to TRBJ1-2; 9 bases fit TRBD1. The CDR3 spans 14 residues. The J segment lost 6 bases and the V segment lost 5 bases, leaving 7 bases of the junction unmatched. The germline V gene has CDR1 LGHNA and CDR2 YNFKEQ. CDR3: CASSYIDRGNGYTF. The CDR3 DNA reads as TGTGCCAGCAGCTATATCGACAGGGGGAATGGCTACACCTTC.

J is TRBJ2-1 and V is TRBV7-3; 8 bases are a match to TRBD1. The V gene end was trimmed by 5 bases and the J gene end by 2 bases; junction bases not matched to a gene: 2. The CDR3 is 14 amino acids. Germline V gene sequence: CDR1 SGHTA, CDR2 FQGTGA. The CDR3 bases are TGTGCCAGCAGCCTGGACAGGGCCTACAATGAGCAGTTCTTC. Translated: CASSLDRAYNEQFF. The whole variable domain, remainder taken from reference TRBV7-3 and TRBJ2-1, is GAGVSQTPSNKVTEKGKYVELRCDPISGHTALYWYRQSLGQGPEFLIYFQGTGAADDSGLPNDRFFAVRPEGSVSTLKIQRTERGDSAVYLCASSLDRAYNEQFFGPGTRLTVL.

This chain links TRBV28 with TRBJ2-5, with 9 bases aligning to TRBD1. CDR1 is MDHEN and CDR2 is SYDVKM in the germline V gene. The CDR3 runs to 15 residues. The trim removed 6 bases at V and 5 bases at J, leaving 10 bases unmatched. The CDR3 DNA is TGTGCCAGCAGCCGCCCGGGACAGGGTTTGGAGACCCAGTACTTC. Amino acid sequence: CASSRPGQGLETQYF.